The source of this T cell receptor (beta chain) is a study of regulatory T cells in long-lasting Graves disease. This clonotype showed up many times. The germline CDR1 and CDR2 sequences are SGHNT and YYREEE (reference sequence). Trimming left V 5 bases short and J 3 bases short, with 11 bases between. This CDR3 has 13 residues. Regarding time point: newly diagnosed GD, antithyroid drugs for less than 3 months. PBMCs were the source of the RNA used for TCR sequencing. From each patient, about 8.1 milliliters of peripheral blood was drawn and collected into an EDTA anticoagulant tube. Relying on iRepertoire HTBI primers and Arm-PCR of CDR3 regions, the team built TCR beta libraries. TCRdb fed the multiplex PCR reads into MiXCR, producing one record per CDR3 protein. Found here are 370,000 or so distinct CDR3 sequences, about a sixth of them singletons; the top ten hold just over 20%. A further study also used this sample, focusing on T cells in Graves' hyperthyroidism and ophthalmopathy.

The V and J genes are TRBV5-4 and TRBJ2-5, with D possibly matching TRBD1 (5 bases). This TCR came from a young woman with Graves disease. The sequences come from peripheral blood mononuclear cells (PBMCs), collected at new diagnosis, from a patient treated with antithyroid drugs. CDR3 sequence reads: CASRWGREETQYF. DNA of the CDR3: TGTGCCAGCAGGTGGGGCAGGGAAGAGACCCAGTACTTC.